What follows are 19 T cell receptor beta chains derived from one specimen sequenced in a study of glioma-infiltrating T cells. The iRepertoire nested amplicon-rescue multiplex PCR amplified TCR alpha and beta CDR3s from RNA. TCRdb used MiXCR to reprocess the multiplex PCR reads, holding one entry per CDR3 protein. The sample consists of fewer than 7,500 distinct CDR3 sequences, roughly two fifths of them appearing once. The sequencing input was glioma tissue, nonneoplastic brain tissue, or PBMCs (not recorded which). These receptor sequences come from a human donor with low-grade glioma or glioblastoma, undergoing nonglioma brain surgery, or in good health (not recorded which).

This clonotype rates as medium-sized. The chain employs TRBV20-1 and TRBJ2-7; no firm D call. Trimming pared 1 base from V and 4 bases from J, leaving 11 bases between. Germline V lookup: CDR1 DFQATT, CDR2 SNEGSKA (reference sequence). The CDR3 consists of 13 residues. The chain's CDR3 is CSARGWVEYEQYF. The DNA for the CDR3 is TGCAGTGCTAGAGGCTGGGTAGAATACGAGCAGTACTTC.

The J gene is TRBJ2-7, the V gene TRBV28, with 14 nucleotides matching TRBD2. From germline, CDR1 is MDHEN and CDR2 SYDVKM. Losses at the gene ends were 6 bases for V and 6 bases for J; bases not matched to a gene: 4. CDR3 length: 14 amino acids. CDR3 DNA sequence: TGTGCCAGCAGAGGGACTAGCGGGAGTGGCGAGCAGTACTTC. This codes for CASRGTSGSGEQYF.

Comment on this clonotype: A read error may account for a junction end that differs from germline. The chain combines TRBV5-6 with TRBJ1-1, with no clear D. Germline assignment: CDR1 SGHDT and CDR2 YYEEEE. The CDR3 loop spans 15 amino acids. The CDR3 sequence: CASSLAQLVNTEASF. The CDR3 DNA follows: TGTGCCAGCAGCTTGGCCCAGCTAGTGAACACTGAAGCTTCCTTT.

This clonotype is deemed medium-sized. The CDR3 spells CASRASGILTDTQYF. DNA for the CDR3: TGTGCCAGCAGAGCTAGCGGGATATTAACAGATACGCAGTATTTT. The V and J genes are TRBV7-8 and TRBJ2-3; 9 bases align to TRBD2. This CDR3 has 15 residues. CDR1 is SGHVS, CDR2 FQNEAQ, per germline. After removal of 6 bases from V and 3 bases from J, the junction contained 7 bases not matched to a gene.

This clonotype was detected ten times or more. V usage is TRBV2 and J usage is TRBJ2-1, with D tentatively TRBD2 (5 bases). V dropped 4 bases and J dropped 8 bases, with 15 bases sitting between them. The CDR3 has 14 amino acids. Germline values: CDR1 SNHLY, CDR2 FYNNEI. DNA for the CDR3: TGTGCCAGCAGTGCTGGACTGAAGGGTGATGAGCAGTTCTTC. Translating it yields CASSAGLKGDEQFF.

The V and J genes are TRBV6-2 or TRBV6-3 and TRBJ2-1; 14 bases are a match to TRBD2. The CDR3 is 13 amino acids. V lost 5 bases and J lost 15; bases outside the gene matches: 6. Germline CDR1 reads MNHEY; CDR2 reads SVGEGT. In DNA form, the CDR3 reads TGTGCCAGCAGTCAGACTAGCGGGGGGGCCCCGTTCTTC. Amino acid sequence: CASSQTSGGAPFF.

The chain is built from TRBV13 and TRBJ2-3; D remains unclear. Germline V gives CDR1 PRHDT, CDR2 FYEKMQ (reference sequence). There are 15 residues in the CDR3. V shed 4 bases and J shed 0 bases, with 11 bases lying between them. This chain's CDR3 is CASSSRASSTDTQYF. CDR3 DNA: TGTGCCAGCAGCTCCCGCGCCTCAAGCACAGATACGCAGTATTTT.

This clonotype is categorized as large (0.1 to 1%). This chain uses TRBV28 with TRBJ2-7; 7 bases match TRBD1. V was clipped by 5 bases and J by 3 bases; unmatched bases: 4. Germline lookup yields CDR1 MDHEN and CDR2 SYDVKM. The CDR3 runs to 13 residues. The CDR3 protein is CASSPGQLYEQYF. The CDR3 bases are TGTGCCAGCAGTCCGGGACAGCTCTACGAGCAGTACTTC.

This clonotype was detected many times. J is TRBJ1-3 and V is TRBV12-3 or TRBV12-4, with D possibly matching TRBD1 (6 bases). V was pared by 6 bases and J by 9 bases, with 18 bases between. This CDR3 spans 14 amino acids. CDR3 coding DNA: TGTGCCAGCAGGCCCCCCGGGGGCTCTAGCACCATATATTTT. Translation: CASRPPGGSSTIYF.

CDR3 region: CATSETANTGELFF. The CDR3 coding sequence is TGTGCCACCAGTGAGACAGCGAACACCGGGGAGCTGTTTTTT. The chain links TRBV24-1 to TRBJ2-2; D might be TRBD1 (5 bases). The CDR3 runs 14 residues. CDR1 is KGHDR, CDR2 SFDVKD, per germline. The V end was cut by 4 bases, the J end by 0 bases, with 5 bases between.

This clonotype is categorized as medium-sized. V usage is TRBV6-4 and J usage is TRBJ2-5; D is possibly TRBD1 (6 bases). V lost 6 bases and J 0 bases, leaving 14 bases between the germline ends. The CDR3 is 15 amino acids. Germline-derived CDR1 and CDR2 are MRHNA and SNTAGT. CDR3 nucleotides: TGTGCCAGCAGCCCAGGACAGAGCGACCAAGAGACCCAGTACTTC. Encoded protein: CASSPGQSDQETQYF.

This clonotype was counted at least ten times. CDR3 loop: CSVEDFSQAGSYEQYF. In DNA, the CDR3 is TGCAGCGTTGAAGACTTTTCACAGGCCGGGTCGTACGAGCAGTACTTC. This chain links TRBV29-1 with TRBJ2-7; a possible D gene is TRBD1 (5 bases). Trimming cost V 0 bases and J 4 bases, with 19 bases left between them. This CDR3 is built from 16 residues. CDR1 is SQVTM, CDR2 ANQGSEA, per germline.

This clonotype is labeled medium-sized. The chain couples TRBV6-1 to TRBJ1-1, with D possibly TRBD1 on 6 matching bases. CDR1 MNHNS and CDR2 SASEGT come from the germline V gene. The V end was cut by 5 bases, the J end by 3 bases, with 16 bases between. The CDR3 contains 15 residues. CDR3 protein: CASSLNRVGDTEAFF. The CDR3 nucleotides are TGTGCCAGCAGTCTTAACAGGGTAGGAGACACTGAAGCTTTCTTT.

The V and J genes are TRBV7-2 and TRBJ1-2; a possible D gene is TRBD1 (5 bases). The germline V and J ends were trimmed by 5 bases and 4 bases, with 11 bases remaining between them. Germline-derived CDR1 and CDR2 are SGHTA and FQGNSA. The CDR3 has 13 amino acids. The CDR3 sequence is CASSPQGFYGYTF. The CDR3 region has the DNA TGTGCCAGCAGCCCCCAGGGCTTCTATGGCTACACCTTC.

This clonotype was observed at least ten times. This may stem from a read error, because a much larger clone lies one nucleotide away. The CDR3 DNA sequence: TGTGCCAGCACAAGGGGATTTGAAGCTTTCTTT. Translating gives CASTRGFEAFF. The J gene is TRBJ1-1, the V gene TRBV28, with D tentatively TRBD1 (5 bases). V was shortened by 7 bases and J by 7 bases, with 10 bases between the two germline ends. Germline CDR1 is MDHEN and CDR2 is SYDVKM. CDR3 length: 11 amino acids.

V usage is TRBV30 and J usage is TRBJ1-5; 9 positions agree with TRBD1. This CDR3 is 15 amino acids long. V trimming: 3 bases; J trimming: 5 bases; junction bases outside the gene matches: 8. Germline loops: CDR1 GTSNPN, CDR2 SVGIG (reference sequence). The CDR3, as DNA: TGTGCCTGGAGCTTTCGGGACAGGGTCGATCAGCCCCAGCATTTT. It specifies CAWSFRDRVDQPQHF.

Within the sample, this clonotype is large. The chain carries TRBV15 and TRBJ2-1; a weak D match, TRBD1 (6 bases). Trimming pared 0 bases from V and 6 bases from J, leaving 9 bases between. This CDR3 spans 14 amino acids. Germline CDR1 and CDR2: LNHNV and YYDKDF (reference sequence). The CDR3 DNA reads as TGTGCCACCAGCAGAGATCGCAGGGGCAATGAGCAGTTCTTC. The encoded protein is CATSRDRRGNEQFF. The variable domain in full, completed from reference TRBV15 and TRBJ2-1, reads DAMVIQNPRYQVTQFGKPVTLSCSQTLNHNVMYWYQQKSSQAPKLLFHYYDKDFNNEADTPDNFQSRRPNTSFCFLDIRSPGLGDTAMYLCATSRDRRGNEQFFGPGTRLTVL.

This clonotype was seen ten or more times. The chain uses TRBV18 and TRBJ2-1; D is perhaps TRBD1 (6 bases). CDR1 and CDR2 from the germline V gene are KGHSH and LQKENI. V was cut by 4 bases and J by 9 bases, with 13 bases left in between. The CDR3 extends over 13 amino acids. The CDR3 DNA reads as TGTGCCAGCTCACTTACAGGGAAGGGTGAGCAGTTCTTC. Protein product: CASSLTGKGEQFF.

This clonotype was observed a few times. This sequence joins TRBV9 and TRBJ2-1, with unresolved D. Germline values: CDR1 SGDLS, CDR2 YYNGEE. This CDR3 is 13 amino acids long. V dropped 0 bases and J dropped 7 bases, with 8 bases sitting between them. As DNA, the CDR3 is TGTGCCAGCAGCGTAGGGGCCCGGAATGAGCAGTTCTTC. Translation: CASSVGARNEQFF. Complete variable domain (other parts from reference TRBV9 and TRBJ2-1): DSGVTQTPKHLITATGQRVTLRCSPRSGDLSVYWYQQSLDQGLQFLIQYYNGEERAKGNILERFSAQQFPDLHSELNLSSLELGDSALYFCASSVGARNEQFFGPGTRLTVL.